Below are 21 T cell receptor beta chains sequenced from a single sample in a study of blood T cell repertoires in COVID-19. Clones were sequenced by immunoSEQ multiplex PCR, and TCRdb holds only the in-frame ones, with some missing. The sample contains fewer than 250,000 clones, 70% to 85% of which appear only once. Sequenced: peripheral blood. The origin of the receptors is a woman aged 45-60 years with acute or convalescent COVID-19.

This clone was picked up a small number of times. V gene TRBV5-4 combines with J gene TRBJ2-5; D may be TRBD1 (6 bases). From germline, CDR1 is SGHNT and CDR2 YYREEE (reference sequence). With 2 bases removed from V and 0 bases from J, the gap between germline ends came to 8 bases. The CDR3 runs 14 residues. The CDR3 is CASSFRDNQETQYF. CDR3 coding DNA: TGTGCCAGCAGCTTCCGGGACAACCAAGAGACCCAGTACTTC. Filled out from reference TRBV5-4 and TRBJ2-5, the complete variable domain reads ETGVTQSPTHLIKTRGQQVTLRCSSQSGHNTVSWYQQALGQGPQFIFQYYREEENGRGNFPPRFSGLQFPNYSSELNVNALELDDSALYLCASSFRDNQETQYFGPGTRLLVL.

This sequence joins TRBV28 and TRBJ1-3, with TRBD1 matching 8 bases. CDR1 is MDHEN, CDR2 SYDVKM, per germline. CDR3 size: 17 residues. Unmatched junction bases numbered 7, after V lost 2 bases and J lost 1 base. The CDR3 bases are TGTGCCAGCAGTTTAGGGCAGGGGGCGGTTTCTGGAAACACCATATATTTT. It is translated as CASSLGQGAVSGNTIYF.

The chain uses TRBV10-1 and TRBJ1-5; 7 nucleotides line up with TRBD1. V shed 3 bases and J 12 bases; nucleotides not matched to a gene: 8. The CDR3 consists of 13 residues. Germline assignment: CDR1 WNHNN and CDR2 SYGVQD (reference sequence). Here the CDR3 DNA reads TGCGCCAGCAGTGACCCCCGACAGGGAGTCCAGCATTTT. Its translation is CASSDPRQGVQHF.

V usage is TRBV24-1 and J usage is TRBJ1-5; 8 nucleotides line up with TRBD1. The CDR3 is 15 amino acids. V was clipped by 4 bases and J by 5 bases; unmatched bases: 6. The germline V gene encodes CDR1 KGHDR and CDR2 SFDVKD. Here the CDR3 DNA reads TGTGCCACCAGTGAACCTGGACAGGGCCATCAGCCCCAGCATTTT. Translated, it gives CATSEPGQGHQPQHF.

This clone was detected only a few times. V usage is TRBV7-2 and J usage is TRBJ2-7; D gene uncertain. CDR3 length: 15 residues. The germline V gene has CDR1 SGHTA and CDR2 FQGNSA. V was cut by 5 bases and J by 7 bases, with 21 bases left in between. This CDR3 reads CASSGQGPLSREQYF. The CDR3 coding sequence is TGTGCCAGCAGCGGGCAAGGCCCACTCTCTCGGGAGCAGTACTTC.

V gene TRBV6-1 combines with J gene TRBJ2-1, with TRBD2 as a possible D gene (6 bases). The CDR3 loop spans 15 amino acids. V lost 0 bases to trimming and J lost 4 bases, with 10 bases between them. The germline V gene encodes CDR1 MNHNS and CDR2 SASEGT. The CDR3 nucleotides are TGTGCCAGCAGTGAAGCCGGGACTTCTTACAATGAGCAGTTCTTC. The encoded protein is CASSEAGTSYNEQFF.

The CDR3 spells CASSATGYGYTF. The CDR3 coding sequence is TGTGCCAGCAGCGCAACAGGGTATGGCTACACCTTC. The chain combines TRBV7-2 with TRBJ1-2, with a weak D call TRBD1 (6 bases). Trimming stripped 5 bases from V and 5 bases from J, with 9 bases between. This CDR3 is built from 12 residues. The germline V gene encodes CDR1 SGHTA and CDR2 FQGNSA.

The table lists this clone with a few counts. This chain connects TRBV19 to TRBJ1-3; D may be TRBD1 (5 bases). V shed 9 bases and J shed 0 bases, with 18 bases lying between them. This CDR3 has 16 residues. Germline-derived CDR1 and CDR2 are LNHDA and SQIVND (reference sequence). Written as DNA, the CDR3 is TGTGCCAGCGAGTATCGCGGGACTCCCTCTGGAAACACCATATATTTT. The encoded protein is CASEYRGTPSGNTIYF.

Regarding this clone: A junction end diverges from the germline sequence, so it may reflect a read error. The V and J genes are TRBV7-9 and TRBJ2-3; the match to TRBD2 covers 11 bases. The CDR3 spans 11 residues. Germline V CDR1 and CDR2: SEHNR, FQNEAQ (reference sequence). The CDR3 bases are TGTGCCAGCAGCTTAACGGGACTAGCGGATTTT. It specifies CASSLTGLADF.

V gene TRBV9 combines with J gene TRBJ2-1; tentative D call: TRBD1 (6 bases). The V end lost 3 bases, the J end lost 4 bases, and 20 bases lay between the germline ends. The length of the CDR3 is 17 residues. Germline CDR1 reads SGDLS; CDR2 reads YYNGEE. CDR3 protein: CASSASTGTSTYNEQFF. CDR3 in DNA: TGTGCCAGCAGCGCATCCACCGGGACATCTACTTACAATGAGCAGTTCTTC.

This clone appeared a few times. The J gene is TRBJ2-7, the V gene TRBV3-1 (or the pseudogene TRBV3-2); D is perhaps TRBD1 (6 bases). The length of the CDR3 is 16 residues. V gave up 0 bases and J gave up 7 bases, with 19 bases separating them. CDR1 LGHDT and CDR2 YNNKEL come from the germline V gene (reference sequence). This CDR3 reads CASSQDRQGRRSEQYF. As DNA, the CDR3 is TGTGCCAGCAGCCAAGATAGGCAGGGGCGCAGAAGTGAGCAGTACTTC.

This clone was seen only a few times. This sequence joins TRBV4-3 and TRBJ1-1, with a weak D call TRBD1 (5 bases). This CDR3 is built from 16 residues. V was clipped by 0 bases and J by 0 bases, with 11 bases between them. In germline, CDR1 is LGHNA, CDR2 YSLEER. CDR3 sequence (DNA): TGCGCCAGCAGCCAAGATCCCCGGGGGGTGAACACTGAAGCTTTCTTT. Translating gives CASSQDPRGVNTEAFF.

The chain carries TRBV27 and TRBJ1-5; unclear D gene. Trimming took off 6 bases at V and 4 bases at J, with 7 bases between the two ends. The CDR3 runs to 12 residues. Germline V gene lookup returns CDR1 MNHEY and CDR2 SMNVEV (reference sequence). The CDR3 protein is CASSRTNQPQHF. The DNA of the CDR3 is TGTGCCAGCAGCCGTACTAATCAGCCCCAGCATTTT.

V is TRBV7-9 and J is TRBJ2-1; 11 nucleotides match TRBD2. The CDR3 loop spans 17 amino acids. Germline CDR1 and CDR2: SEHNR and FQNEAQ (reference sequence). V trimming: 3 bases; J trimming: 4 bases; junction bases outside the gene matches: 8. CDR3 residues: CASSLGLAERSYNEQFF. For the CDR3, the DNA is TGTGCCAGCAGCTTGGGACTAGCGGAGAGATCTTACAATGAGCAGTTCTTC.

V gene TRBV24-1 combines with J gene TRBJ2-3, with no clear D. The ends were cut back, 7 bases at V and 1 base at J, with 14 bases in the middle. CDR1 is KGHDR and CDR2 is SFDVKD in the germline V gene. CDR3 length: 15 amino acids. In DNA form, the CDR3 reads TGTGCCACCAGGGGTTCCCGGAGCCGCACAGATACGCAGTATTTT. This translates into CATRGSRSRTDTQYF.

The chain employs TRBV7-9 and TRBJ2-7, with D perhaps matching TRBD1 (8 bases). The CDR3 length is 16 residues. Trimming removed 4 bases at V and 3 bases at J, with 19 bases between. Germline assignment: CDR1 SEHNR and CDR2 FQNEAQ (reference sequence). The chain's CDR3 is CASSSVGGTGYYEQYF. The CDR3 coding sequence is TGTGCCAGCAGCTCGGTCGGGGGGACAGGATACTACGAGCAGTACTTC.

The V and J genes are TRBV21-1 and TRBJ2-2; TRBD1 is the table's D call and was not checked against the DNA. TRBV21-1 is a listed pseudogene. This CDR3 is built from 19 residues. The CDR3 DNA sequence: TGTGCCAGCAGCAAAAAGGGGATGAACCCGGGACAGGGGTTGGGGGAGCTGTTTTTT. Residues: CASSKKGMNPGQGLGELFF.

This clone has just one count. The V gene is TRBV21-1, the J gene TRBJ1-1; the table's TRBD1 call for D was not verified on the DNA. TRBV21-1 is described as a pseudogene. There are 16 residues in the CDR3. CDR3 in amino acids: CASSKRPTRGNTEAFF. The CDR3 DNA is TGTGCCAGCAGCAAAAGGCCTACCAGGGGGAACACTGAAGCTTTCTTT.

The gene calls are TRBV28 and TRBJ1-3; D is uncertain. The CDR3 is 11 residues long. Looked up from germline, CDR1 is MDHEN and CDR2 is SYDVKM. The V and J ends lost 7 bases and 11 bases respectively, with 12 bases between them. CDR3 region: CASTFLQAIYF. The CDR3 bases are TGTGCCAGCACCTTTCTCCAGGCCATATATTTT. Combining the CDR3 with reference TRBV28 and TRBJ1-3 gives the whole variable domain DVKVTQSSRYLVKRTGEKVFLECVQDMDHENMFWYRQDPGLGLRLIYFSYDVKMKEKGDIPEGYSVSREKKERFSLILESASTNQTSMYLCASTFLQAIYFGEGSWLTVV.

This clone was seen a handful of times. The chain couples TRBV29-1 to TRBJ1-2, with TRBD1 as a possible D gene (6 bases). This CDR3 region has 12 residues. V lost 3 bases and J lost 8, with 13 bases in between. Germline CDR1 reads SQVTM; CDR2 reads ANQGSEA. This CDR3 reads CSVDKQGGGYTF. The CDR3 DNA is TGCAGCGTTGACAAACAGGGCGGCGGCTACACCTTC.

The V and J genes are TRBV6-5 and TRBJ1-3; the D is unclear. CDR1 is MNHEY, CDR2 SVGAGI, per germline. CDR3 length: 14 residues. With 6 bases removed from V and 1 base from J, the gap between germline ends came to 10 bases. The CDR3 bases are TGTGCCAGCAGCCCGTCCTATTCTGGAAACACCATATATTTT. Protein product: CASSPSYSGNTIYF.